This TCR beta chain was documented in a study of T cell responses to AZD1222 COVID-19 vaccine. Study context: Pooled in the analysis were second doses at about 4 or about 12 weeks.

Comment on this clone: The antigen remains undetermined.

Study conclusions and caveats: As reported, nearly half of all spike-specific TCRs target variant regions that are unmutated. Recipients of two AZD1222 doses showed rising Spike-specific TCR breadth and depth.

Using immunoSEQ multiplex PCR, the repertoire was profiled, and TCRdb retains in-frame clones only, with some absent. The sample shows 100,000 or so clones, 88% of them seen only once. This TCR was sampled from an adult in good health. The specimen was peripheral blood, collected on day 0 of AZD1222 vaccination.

CDR3: CASSSEGRRDTQYF. CDR3 nucleotides: TGCGCCAGCAGCTCGGAGGGCCGAAGAGATACGCAGTATTTT. The chain uses TRBV5-1 and TRBJ2-3; TRBD2 might be the D (6 bases). V dropped 3 bases and J dropped 5 bases, with 13 bases sitting between them. The CDR3 spans 14 residues. Germline CDR1 SGHRS, CDR2 YFSETQ. Looking up the rest from reference TRBV5-1 and TRBJ2-3 gives the full variable domain: KAGVTQTPRYLIKTRGQQVTLSCSPISGHRSVSWYQQTPGQGLQFLFEYFSETQRNKGNFPGRFSGRQFSNSRSEMNVSTLELGDSALYLCASSSEGRRDTQYFGPGTRLTVL.